These 18 T cell receptor beta chains originate from one sample sequenced in a study of T cells in Graves' hyperthyroidism and ophthalmopathy (dated by TCRdb to the late 2010s). Preparation of the library involved multiplex PCR. Instrument used: Illumina HiSeq 2000. The TCR beta CDR3 regions were amplified from the RNA transcripts. A first-round RT-PCR of the TCR CDR3 used the HTBI primer set with the Qiagen OneStep RT-PCR kit. TCRdb reran the public reads through fastp at Q25 and MiXCR, keeping productive beta chains. Under each unique CDR3 protein, matching rows form one entry showing the most common genes and DNA. The sample data list about 610,000 distinct CDR3 sequences, and roughly 14% of these were observed just once. Of the sample, around 4.5% is held by the ten largest clones. Sequenced input: blood. Receptor source: a woman in her thirties or forties with Graves' ophthalmopathy.

In its sample, this clonotype was seen many times. The V and J genes are TRBV7-9 and TRBJ1-2; D is unresolved. Per germline, CDR1 SEHNR and CDR2 FQNEAQ (reference sequence). This CDR3 contains 12 residues. Trimming pared 6 bases from V and 6 bases from J, leaving 11 bases between. CDR3 amino acids: CASRPSKDGYTF. The CDR3 DNA sequence: TGTGCCAGCAGACCCAGTAAGGATGGCTACACCTTC.

This clonotype showed up just a few times. The V and J genes are TRBV30 and TRBJ2-3, with D perhaps TRBD1 (5 bases). Trimming cost V 0 bases and J 1 base, with 5 bases left between them. CDR1 GTSNPN and CDR2 SVGIG come from the germline V gene (reference sequence). CDR3 length equals 13 residues. CDR3 loop: CAWSVGGTDTQYF. Here the CDR3 DNA reads TGTGCCTGGAGTGTAGGGGGCACAGATACGCAGTATTTT. Filled out from reference TRBV30 and TRBJ2-3, the complete variable domain reads SQTIHQWPATLVQPVGSPLSLECTVEGTSNPNLYWYRQAAGRGLQLLFYSVGIGQISSEVPQNLSASRPQDRQFILSSKKLLLSDSGFYLCAWSVGGTDTQYFGPGTRLTVL.

This clonotype was counted only a few times. CDR3 DNA: TGTGCCAGCAGCTCCACCGGGACACCAAACTATGGCTACACCTTC. Protein: CASSSTGTPNYGYTF. The chain employs TRBV7-8 and TRBJ1-2; TRBD1 might be the D (6 bases). CDR3 length: 15 residues. V shed 4 bases and J shed 2 bases, with 14 bases lying between them. Germline assignment: CDR1 SGHVS and CDR2 FQNEAQ.

This clonotype was observed many times. The rearrangement links TRBV19 to TRBJ2-7; D tentatively reads TRBD1 or TRBD2 (5 bases each). The CDR3 has 15 amino acids. V dropped 6 bases and J dropped 2 bases, with 17 bases sitting between them. Germline V gene data show CDR1 as LNHDA and CDR2 as SQIVND (reference sequence). CDR3 sequence reads: CASSPGPRFPYEQYF. In nucleotides, the CDR3 is TGTGCCAGTAGCCCGGGACCGAGATTTCCCTACGAGCAGTACTTC.

V is TRBV9 and J is TRBJ2-7; 14 bases map to TRBD2. The junction had 11 bases not matched to a gene; V was cut back by 6 bases and J by 6 bases. The CDR3 is made up of 16 amino acids. The V gene's germline CDR1 is SGDLS and CDR2 YYNGEE. CDR3 in amino acids: CASTRGLAGEPSEQYF. Written as DNA, the CDR3 is TGTGCCAGCACCAGGGGACTAGCGGGAGAACCGAGCGAGCAGTACTTC.

This clonotype occurred a few times. V gene TRBV2 combines with J gene TRBJ2-2; TRBD1 matches 10 bases. The CDR3 is 17 amino acids. CDR1 and CDR2 (germline): SNHLY, FYNNEI. J lost 7 bases, V lost 2 bases, and 10 bases had no gene match. The CDR3 DNA is TGTGCCAGCAGTGAAATTAGACAGGGGGCGCAAATCGGGGAGCTGTTTTTT. Its translation is CASSEIRQGAQIGELFF.

This clonotype has ten or more counts. The gene calls are TRBV18 and TRBJ1-2; TRBD1 matches at 8 bases. Germline loops: CDR1 KGHSH, CDR2 LQKENI. Trimming removed 5 bases from V and 8 bases from J; junction bases left unmatched: 4. The length of the CDR3 is 12 residues. The CDR3 region has the DNA TGTGCCAGCTCAACAGGACAGGGCGGCTACACCTTC. This sequence encodes CASSTGQGGYTF.

This clonotype was detected only a few times. J is TRBJ2-7 and V is TRBV7-8; 9 nucleotides align to TRBD2. CDR1 and CDR2 from the germline V gene are SGHVS and FQNEAQ. CDR3 length equals 13 residues. J was trimmed by 5 bases and V by 6 bases; bases with no gene match: 5. For the CDR3, the DNA is TGTGCCAGCAGTTATGGGACTAGCAACGAGCAGTACTTC. Its protein is CASSYGTSNEQYF.

The chain has TRBV6-2 or TRBV6-3 and TRBJ2-7; 10 positions agree with TRBD2. V shed 6 bases, J shed 3 bases, and the junction held 8 bases outside the gene matches. Per the germline V gene, CDR1 is MNHEY and CDR2 is SVGEGT. This CDR3 comprises 15 residues. For the CDR3, the DNA is TGTGCCAGCAGCTACGCCGGGACTAGCGTCTACGAGCAGTACTTC. Translated: CASSYAGTSVYEQYF.

The chain is built from TRBV12-3 or TRBV12-4 and TRBJ2-2; 13 bases fit TRBD2. The CDR3 length is 19 residues. With 0 bases clipped from V and 7 bases from J, the junction kept 11 bases outside the gene matches. For the CDR3, the DNA is TGTGCCAGCAGTTTAGCCTGGACTAGCGGGAGTATTAGGGGCGGGGAGCTGTTTTTT. As protein: CASSLAWTSGSIRGGELFF.

J is TRBJ2-5 and V is TRBV4-2; 13 nucleotides agree with TRBD2. V was pared by 3 bases and J by 1 base, with 14 bases of the junction left unmatched. CDR1 and CDR2 from the germline V gene are LGHNA and YNFKEQ. The CDR3 consists of 20 residues. The CDR3 nucleotides read TGTGCCAGCAGCCAGGATCGGACTAGCGGGGGCGGTTTTCCCCAAGAGACCCAGTACTTC. Translated: CASSQDRTSGGGFPQETQYF.

This clonotype was seen a few times. The chain carries TRBV4-1 and TRBJ2-7; 8 nucleotides agree with TRBD2. V trimming: 3 bases; J trimming: 0 bases; junction bases outside the gene matches: 10. This CDR3 spans 17 amino acids. Germline V gene sequence: CDR1 MGHRA, CDR2 YSYEKL. The CDR3 is CASSHPGRGGNSYEQYF. The CDR3 DNA reads TGCGCCAGCAGCCATCCCGGTCGGGGGGGCAACTCCTACGAGCAGTACTTC.

This clonotype was picked up many times. The chain is built from TRBV27 and TRBJ1-2; 7 bases agree with TRBD1. The germline CDR1 and CDR2 sequences are MNHEY and SMNVEV (reference sequence). There are 15 residues in the CDR3. V shed 5 bases, J shed 2 bases, and the junction held 8 bases outside the gene matches. CDR3 coding DNA: TGTGCCAGCAGTCCATTGACAGGGCCCAACTATGGCTACACCTTC. It encodes CASSPLTGPNYGYTF.

This clonotype has only one observation. This rearrangement joins TRBV3-1 to TRBJ2-7; no clear D. In germline, CDR1 is LGHDT, CDR2 YNNKEL (reference sequence). The V end was cut by 6 bases, the J end by 4 bases, with 10 bases between. This CDR3 has 12 amino acids. Here the CDR3 reads CASSHTEYEQYF. In DNA, the CDR3 is TGTGCCAGCAGTCACACCGAGTACGAGCAGTACTTC.

This clonotype was detected many times. The chain combines TRBV7-2 with TRBJ1-5, with D unresolved. CDR1 and CDR2 from the germline V gene are SGHTA and FQGNSA. V was trimmed by 1 base and J by 8 bases, leaving 6 bases between them. The CDR3 sequence is 12 residues long. This CDR3 is CASSLGAKPQHF. For the CDR3, the DNA is TGTGCCAGCAGCTTAGGAGCTAAGCCCCAGCATTTT. The full variable domain, with the rest looked up from reference TRBV7-2 and TRBJ1-5, is GAGVSQSPSNKVTEKGKDVELRCDPISGHTALYWYRQSLGQGLEFLIYFQGNSAPDKSGLPSDRFSAERTGGSVSTLTIQRTQQEDSAVYLCASSLGAKPQHFGDGTRLSIL.

This clonotype has just one count. CDR3 sequence (DNA): TGTGCCAGCATTCCGGGACAGCTTTTCTCTGGAAACACCATATATTTT. Protein sequence: CASIPGQLFSGNTIYF. The V and J genes are TRBV6-1 and TRBJ1-3; 7 bases agree with TRBD1. This CDR3 region has 16 residues. Unmatched junction bases numbered 9, after V lost 7 bases and J lost 0 bases. Germline assignment: CDR1 MNHNS and CDR2 SASEGT.

There are many counts of this clonotype. The chain links TRBV28 to TRBJ2-5; 15 positions agree with TRBD2. The V gene's germline CDR1 is MDHEN and CDR2 SYDVKM. The length of the CDR3 is 16 residues. Unmatched junction bases numbered 4, after V lost 4 bases and J lost 4 bases. CDR3 loop: CASSSRGLAGGETQYF. The CDR3 DNA follows: TGTGCCAGCAGTTCAAGGGGACTAGCGGGAGGAGAGACCCAGTACTTC. The variable domain in full, with the rest retrieved from reference TRBV28 and TRBJ2-5, is DVKVTQSSRYLVKRTGEKVFLECVQDMDHENMFWYRQDPGLGLRLIYFSYDVKMKEKGDIPEGYSVSREKKERFSLILESASTNQTSMYLCASSSRGLAGGETQYFGPGTRLLVL.

This clonotype was seen a handful of times. V gene TRBV3-1 combines with J gene TRBJ1-1; 8 nucleotides match TRBD1. Trimming at V came to 3 bases and at J to 0 bases, leaving 9 bases not matched to a gene. The CDR3 length is 17 residues. Germline V CDR1 and CDR2: LGHDT, YNNKEL (reference sequence). The CDR3 DNA reads as TGTGCCAGCAGCCAGCGGACAGGGCGACGAGTGAACACTGAAGCTTTCTTT. Translating gives CASSQRTGRRVNTEAFF.